The 27 T cell receptor beta chains listed next were all sequenced from one sample in a study of technical replicates of blood from a handful of donors. Data came from immunoSEQ multiplex PCR; TCRdb stores just in-frame clones and leaves some out. The sample shows approximately 65,000 clones, around 84% of them seen only once. Material: PBMCs. The source of these receptors is a human donor in good health. Some clones in this sample may be carry-over from other donors' samples.

This clone came up once. This chain links TRBV5-4 with TRBJ1-4, with 7 nucleotides matching TRBD1. The CDR3 sequence is 14 residues long. The ends lost 0 bases at V and 7 bases at J; junction bases unmatched: 3. Germline CDR1 and CDR2: SGHNT and YYREEE (reference sequence). CDR3 nucleotide sequence: TGTGCCAGCAGCTTGGAGGGGGCTGGTGAAAAACTGTTTTTT. Translation gives CASSLEGAGEKLFF.

In the case of this clone: The same CDR3 arises from other DNA sequences in this sample as well. V and J are TRBV5-4 and TRBJ1-2; TRBD1 might be the D (5 bases). The CDR3 length is 14 residues. Germline CDR1 is SGHNT and CDR2 is YYREEE (reference sequence). Trimming took off 0 bases at V and 5 bases at J, with 11 bases between the two ends. The CDR3 DNA is TGTGCCAGCAGCTTGGGACAGATCCAGTATGGCTACACCTTC. This encodes CASSLGQIQYGYTF.

The rearrangement uses TRBV11-2 and TRBJ2-4; tentatively, D is TRBD1 (5 bases). The CDR3 loop spans 15 amino acids. The V gene lost 6 bases and the J gene lost 3 bases, with 15 bases spanning the gap. From germline, CDR1 is SGHAT and CDR2 FQNNGV. CDR3 nucleotide sequence: TGTGCCAGCAGATTGGGGCAATCGGGCAAAAACATTCAGTACTTC. This codes for CASRLGQSGKNIQYF.

The chain combines TRBV7-9 with TRBJ1-4, with no clear D. V was pared by 5 bases and J by 6 bases, with 25 bases between. Germline CDR1 SEHNR, CDR2 FQNEAQ (reference sequence). This CDR3 spans 18 amino acids. CDR3 nucleotide sequence: TGTGCCAGCAGCCTACCACCCCGGGGTTGGCCCTCGGATGAAAAACTGTTTTTT. This translates into CASSLPPRGWPSDEKLFF.

The chain carries TRBV29-1 and TRBJ1-2; D perhaps matches TRBD1 (5 bases). The V gene's germline CDR1 is SQVTM and CDR2 ANQGSEA. Trimming took 0 bases from V and 9 from J, leaving 11 bases between them. This CDR3 has 12 residues. The CDR3 nucleotides are TGCAGCGTTGAAGATCAGGGATATAGCTACACCTTC. It translates to CSVEDQGYSYTF.

The chain couples TRBV14 to TRBJ2-3; D possibly corresponds to TRBD2 (6 bases). The CDR3 covers 14 residues. Germline loops: CDR1 SGHDN, CDR2 FVKESK. V was clipped by 4 bases and J by 1 base, with 9 bases between them. The CDR3 loop reads CASSRGLRTDTQYF. The CDR3 DNA is TGTGCCAGCAGCCGGGGACTTCGCACAGATACGCAGTATTTT.

This chain's CDR3 is CASSPDIYGYTF. The CDR3 DNA sequence: TGTGCCAGCTCACCAGACATTTATGGCTACACCTTC. The rearrangement uses TRBV18 and TRBJ1-2; D is unresolved. V gave up 2 bases and J gave up 5 bases, with 6 bases separating them. The germline V gene has CDR1 KGHSH and CDR2 LQKENI. The CDR3 contains 12 residues.

The chain carries TRBV7-9 and TRBJ2-5; possible D gene TRBD1, 5 bases. Per germline, CDR1 SEHNR and CDR2 FQNEAQ (reference sequence). The CDR3 is 15 residues long. Trimming took off 1 base at V and 1 base at J, with 10 bases between the two ends. CDR3 bases: TGTGCCAGCAGCTTAGGAAGGGGTAGCCAAGAGACCCAGTACTTC. It encodes CASSLGRGSQETQYF. Filled out from reference TRBV7-9 and TRBJ2-5, the complete variable domain reads DTGVSQNPRHKITKRGQNVTFRCDPISEHNRLYWYRQTLGQGPEFLTYFQNEAQLEKSRLLSDRFSAERPKGSFSTLEIQRTEQGDSAMYLCASSLGRGSQETQYFGPGTRLLVL.

This clone was counted between two and nine times. As DNA, the CDR3 is TGTGCCAGCAGCCGGGACAGGGTCCCATTGGGCTACACCTTC. Amino acids: CASSRDRVPLGYTF. J is TRBJ1-2 and V is TRBV5-5; 9 nucleotides align to TRBD1. The CDR3 length is 14 residues. CDR1 and CDR2 from the germline V gene are SGHKS and YYEKEE (reference sequence). The trim removed 4 bases at V and 8 bases at J, leaving 9 bases unmatched. The complete variable domain, with remaining parts taken from reference TRBV5-5 and TRBJ1-2, reads DAGVTQSPTHLIKTRGQQVTLRCSPISGHKSVSWYQQVLGQGPQFIFQYYEKEERGRGNFPDRFSARQFPNYSSELNVNALLLGDSALYLCASSRDRVPLGYTFGSGTRLTVV.

The chain combines TRBV7-9 with TRBJ1-2; D is possibly TRBD1 (5 bases). Germline loops: CDR1 SEHNR, CDR2 FQNEAQ (reference sequence). The length of the CDR3 is 16 residues. Trimming cost V 1 base and J 6 bases, with 18 bases left between them. CDR3 loop: CASSLGRDSEGHGYTF. The DNA of the CDR3 is TGTGCCAGCAGCTTAGGGCGTGACAGTGAAGGGCATGGCTACACCTTC.

This chain uses TRBV5-1 with TRBJ1-1; 8 nucleotides match TRBD1. V shed 4 bases, J shed 1 base, and the junction held 3 bases outside the gene matches. CDR1 is SGHRS and CDR2 is YFSETQ in the germline V gene. There are 14 residues in the CDR3. The CDR3 DNA reads as TGCGCCAGCAGCACGGGACAGGCGAACACTGAAGCTTTCTTT. It specifies CASSTGQANTEAFF.

The chain carries TRBV18 and TRBJ2-7; no definite D call. From germline, CDR1 is KGHSH and CDR2 LQKENI. Trimming cost V 9 bases and J 5 bases, with 11 bases left between them. The CDR3 length is 11 residues. The CDR3 spells CASSLEDEQYF. For the CDR3, the DNA is TGTGCCAGTTCCCTTGAGGACGAGCAGTACTTC.

This clone was detected once. The chain recombines TRBV5-4 with TRBJ2-5; D gene unclear. Trimming removed 6 bases at V and 0 bases at J, with 9 bases between. This CDR3 is built from 13 residues. CDR1 and CDR2 (germline): SGHNT, YYREEE (reference sequence). The CDR3 region has the DNA TGTGCCAGCAACCTGGTAGACCAAGAGACCCAGTACTTC. It codes for CASNLVDQETQYF.

The genes are TRBV11-2 and TRBJ2-2; D perhaps matches TRBD2 (5 bases). V lost 5 bases, J lost 6 bases, and 10 bases lay in between. The CDR3 extends over 13 amino acids. From germline, CDR1 is SGHAT and CDR2 FQNNGV. CDR3 DNA sequence: TGTGCCAGCAGCCACAGCGGCCCCGGGGAGCTGTTTTTT. Translating it yields CASSHSGPGELFF. Drawing the rest from reference TRBV11-2 and TRBJ2-2, the complete variable domain is EAGVAQSPRYKIIEKRQSVAFWCNPISGHATLYWYQQILGQGPKLLIQFQNNGVVDDSQLPKDRFSAERLKGVDSTLKIQPAKLEDSAVYLCASSHSGPGELFFGEGSRLTVL.

This clone was detected once. The chain carries TRBV9 and TRBJ2-2; 11 positions match TRBD1. V was pared by 0 bases and J by 2 bases, with 9 bases of the junction left unmatched. CDR3 size: 19 residues. In germline, CDR1 is SGDLS, CDR2 YYNGEE. For the CDR3, the DNA is TGTGCCAGCAGCGTAGCTAAGGACAGGGGGCATCGTAACACCGGGGAGCTGTTTTTT. Translated: CASSVAKDRGHRNTGELFF.

The chain joins TRBV4-1 to TRBJ1-1; 11 positions match TRBD1. The germline CDR1 and CDR2 sequences are MGHRA and YSYEKL. This CDR3 contains 16 residues. V dropped 1 base and J dropped 3; count of bases not matched to a gene: 4. The CDR3 DNA reads as TGCGCCAGCAGCCAAGGGACAGGGGGCAGTTACACTGAAGCTTTCTTT. Protein product: CASSQGTGGSYTEAFF.

This chain joins TRBV2 and TRBJ2-7; maybe TRBD1 (5 bases). Germline CDR1 SNHLY, CDR2 FYNNEI. CDR3 length: 15 residues. Trimming removed 3 bases at V and 2 bases at J, with 14 bases between. DNA of the CDR3: TGTGCCAGCAGTGAGGACACATCGTCCGCCTACGAGCAGTACTTC. Amino acids: CASSEDTSSAYEQYF.

The J gene is TRBJ2-3, the V gene TRBV30; a weak D match, TRBD2 (6 bases). Germline V CDR1 and CDR2: GTSNPN, SVGIG (reference sequence). The CDR3 totals 15 residues. The V end lost 3 bases, the J end lost 6 bases, and 19 bases lay between the germline ends. Here the CDR3 DNA reads TGTGCCTGGAGAACGGGAGCACGGATCGGTGATACGCAGTATTTT. Amino acid sequence: CAWRTGARIGDTQYF.

DNA of the CDR3: TGTGCCAGCAGTCCGGGCACTGAAGCTTTCTTT. Translating gives CASSPGTEAFF. V is TRBV6-6 and J is TRBJ1-1; D unresolved. V lost 5 bases to trimming and J lost 4 bases, with 5 bases between them. Germline CDR1 is MNHNY and CDR2 is SVGAGI (reference sequence). The CDR3 is 11 amino acids.

The chain couples TRBV2 to TRBJ1-1; 10 bases match TRBD1. V lost 9 bases, J lost 1 base, and 11 bases stayed unmatched. CDR1 is SNHLY and CDR2 is FYNNEI in the germline V gene. The CDR3 sequence is 16 residues long. For the CDR3, the DNA is TGTGCCAGAATAGGGACAGGGGTTTCGAGGAACACTGAAGCTTTCTTT. Its translation: CARIGTGVSRNTEAFF.

The chain combines TRBV7-6 with TRBJ1-5; D uncertain. The V and J ends lost 1 base and 8 bases respectively, with 15 bases between them. Germline CDR1 is SGHVS and CDR2 is FNYEAQ. CDR3 length equals 15 residues. The CDR3 coding sequence is TGTGCCAGCAGCTTAGAACTCCCACCCTTGGAGCCCCAGCATTTT. Protein sequence: CASSLELPPLEPQHF.

The genes are TRBV12-5 and TRBJ1-2, with D hard to call. CDR1 LGHNT and CDR2 FRNRAP come from the germline V gene. V was trimmed by 5 bases and J by 4 bases, leaving 14 bases between them. The CDR3 loop spans 14 amino acids. CDR3 nucleotides: TGTGCTAGTGGTCCCCGTGTGGAGGGCTATGGCTACACCTTC. This encodes CASGPRVEGYGYTF.

This clone was observed a few times. J is TRBJ1-6 and V is TRBV6-6; 7 bases are shared with TRBD1. This CDR3 is 13 amino acids long. Trimming at V came to 7 bases and at J to 9 bases, leaving 6 bases not matched to a gene. Germline V CDR1 and CDR2: MNHNY, SVGAGI (reference sequence). This CDR3 reads CASNHRGASPLHF. The CDR3 nucleotides read TGTGCCAGCAACCACAGGGGAGCTTCACCCCTCCACTTT.

The chain is built from TRBV2 and TRBJ2-3; a possible D gene is TRBD2 (6 bases). CDR1 and CDR2 (germline): SNHLY, FYNNEI. The CDR3 runs 15 residues. The V end was cut by 7 bases, the J end by 2 bases, with 16 bases between. DNA of the CDR3: TGTGCCAGCATCCGAGAGCTAGCGCCCACAGATACGCAGTATTTT. It translates to CASIRELAPTDTQYF.

The V call is TRBV11-3, the J call TRBJ2-7; possible D gene TRBD2, 5 bases. Germline V gene lookup returns CDR1 SGHNT and CDR2 YENEEA. V was shortened by 4 bases and J by 3 bases, with 10 bases between the two germline ends. This CDR3 region has 13 residues. DNA of the CDR3: TGTGCCAGCAGCTGGGCTGAGGGCTACGAGCAGTACTTC. Its translation: CASSWAEGYEQYF.

V and J are TRBV10-3 and TRBJ2-7, with TRBD2 as a possible D gene (5 bases). In germline, CDR1 is ENHRY, CDR2 SYGVKD. The CDR3 has 12 amino acids. The V end was cut by 6 bases, the J end by 4 bases, with 10 bases between. CDR3 coding DNA: TGTGCCATCAGCCGGGAAGCTTACGAGCAGTACTTC. Amino acid sequence: CAISREAYEQYF.

The V and J genes are TRBV6-1 and TRBJ2-7, with 10 bases fitting TRBD2. This CDR3 has 15 amino acids. CDR1 MNHNS and CDR2 SASEGT come from the germline V gene. The junction had 7 bases not matched to a gene; V was cut back by 2 bases and J by 6 bases. CDR3 DNA sequence: TGTGCCAGCAGTGAAAGGCTAGCGGGAGCTTCCGAGCAGTACTTC. Its translation is CASSERLAGASEQYF.